These 20 T cell receptor beta chains originate from one sample sequenced in a study of cytomegalovirus exposure and HLA in healthy donors. PCR amplification relied on 60 Vbeta primers (plus 13 Jbeta primers). The repertoire was sequenced with immunoSEQ multiplex PCR; TCRdb's copy has only in-frame clones and lacks some. Among over 150,000 clones listed, under 80% were seen once. The sample consisted of PBMCs. These receptor sequences come from a man aged 30 to 39 in good health and CMV-seronegative.

This clone was seen only a few times. The V and J genes are TRBV5-1 and TRBJ1-1, with D uncertain. This CDR3 has 16 residues. In germline, CDR1 is SGHRS, CDR2 YFSETQ. Deletions cut 4 bases from V and 0 bases from J, with 16 bases between. The CDR3 spells CASSPVAGKMNTEAFF. DNA of the CDR3: TGCGCCAGCAGCCCGGTGGCGGGCAAGATGAACACTGAAGCTTTCTTT.

The chain is built from TRBV27 and TRBJ2-5; maybe TRBD2 (6 bases). V was clipped by 2 bases and J by 3 bases, with 16 bases between them. The CDR3 sequence is 16 residues long. The germline CDR1 and CDR2 sequences are MNHEY and SMNVEV (reference sequence). The CDR3 here is CASSLRLANKKETQYF. As DNA, the CDR3 is TGTGCCAGCAGTTTACGGCTAGCGAATAAAAAAGAGACCCAGTACTTC.

This clone was found a few times. The chain uses TRBV5-1 and TRBJ1-1; D is possibly TRBD1 (5 bases). In germline, CDR1 is SGHRS, CDR2 YFSETQ. The CDR3 length is 14 residues. V was pared by 0 bases and J by 7 bases, with 13 bases between. DNA for the CDR3: TGCGCCAGCAGCTTGGCCCTCACGGGGGGTGAAGCTTTCTTT. Protein: CASSLALTGGEAFF.

V is TRBV5-1 and J is TRBJ2-7, with 10 bases aligning to TRBD1. CDR3 length: 13 amino acids. Losses at the gene ends were 8 bases for V and 7 bases for J; bases not matched to a gene: 9. Germline V gene lookup returns CDR1 SGHRS and CDR2 YFSETQ. The CDR3 reads CASKRQGAREQYF. CDR3 in DNA: TGCGCCAGTAAAAGACAGGGGGCTCGGGAGCAGTACTTC.

This chain uses TRBV6-6 with TRBJ1-6; D remains unclear. V shed 5 bases and J shed 3 bases, with 8 bases lying between them. This CDR3 is 14 amino acids long. The germline V gene has CDR1 MNHNY and CDR2 SVGAGI (reference sequence). The CDR3 DNA reads as TGTGCCAGCAGTATGGGAGACTATAATTCACCCCTCCACTTT. The encoded protein is CASSMGDYNSPLHF.

The chain links TRBV7-9 to TRBJ2-5, with TRBD1 matching 7 bases. The CDR3 covers 16 residues. Per the germline V gene, CDR1 is SEHNR and CDR2 is FQNEAQ (reference sequence). The ends lost 0 bases at V and 5 bases at J; junction bases unmatched: 9. CDR3 amino acids: CASSLALGGLQETQYF. Written as DNA, the CDR3 is TGTGCCAGCAGCTTAGCGCTAGGGGGCCTGCAGGAGACCCAGTACTTC.

V is TRBV5-8 and J is TRBJ2-1, with a tentative D call TRBD1 (6 bases). V was pared by 4 bases and J by 4 bases, with 9 bases between. Germline-derived CDR1 and CDR2 are SGHTS and YDEGEE. The CDR3 has 13 amino acids. CDR3 DNA sequence: TGTGCCAGCAGCGGGGACATTTACAATGAGCAGTTCTTC. Translation: CASSGDIYNEQFF.

This chain connects TRBV10-2 to TRBJ1-1; D possibly corresponds to TRBD1 (5 bases). The V end was cut by 6 bases, the J end by 3 bases, with 14 bases between. The germline CDR1 and CDR2 sequences are WSHSY and SAAADI. There are 14 residues in the CDR3. The CDR3 sequence: CASRQPGGDTEAFF. Here the CDR3 DNA reads TGCGCCAGCAGGCAACCCGGAGGGGACACTGAAGCTTTCTTT.

This clone was seen just once. The chain couples TRBV29-1 to TRBJ2-2, with 8 bases aligning to TRBD1. The CDR3 contains 13 residues. V gave up 7 bases and J gave up 4 bases; unmatched junction bases: 5. Germline V gene data show CDR1 as SQVTM and CDR2 as ANQGSEA. In DNA form, the CDR3 reads TGCAGCGCCCGGACAGGGCCCACCGGGGAGCTGTTTTTT. Protein sequence: CSARTGPTGELFF.

The chain employs TRBV6-1 and TRBJ1-5; D is possibly TRBD1 (6 bases). The CDR3 has 15 residues. Germline V gene lookup returns CDR1 MNHNS and CDR2 SASEGT. Trimming took off 6 bases at V and 5 bases at J, with 17 bases between the two ends. The CDR3 DNA sequence: TGTGCCAGCAGCCGAAGAGGACAGCCAGATCAGCCCCAGCATTTT. Translating gives CASSRRGQPDQPQHF.

CDR3 coding DNA: TGTGCCAGTACGCCCAGAGACAGGGCGACGCTCGGCTACACCTTC. Encoded protein: CASTPRDRATLGYTF. This chain joins TRBV19 and TRBJ1-2, with TRBD1 matching over 7 bases. This CDR3 has 15 amino acids. In germline, CDR1 is LNHDA, CDR2 SQIVND (reference sequence). Trimming took 7 bases from V and 8 from J; bases not matched to a gene: 16.

The chain uses TRBV4-2 and TRBJ2-7; 9 bases map to TRBD2. Germline CDR1 and CDR2: LGHNA and YNFKEQ. The CDR3 sequence is 16 residues long. The trim removed 4 bases at V and 2 bases at J, leaving 9 bases unmatched. CDR3 bases: TGTGCCAGCAGCCCTACTCCTAGCGGGGCTACCTACGAGCAGTACTTC. Its translation is CASSPTPSGATYEQYF.

This clone has a handful of counts. Germline and junction disagree at one end, which may indicate a read error. The chain is built from TRBV27 and TRBJ2-7; 7 bases agree with TRBD1. The CDR3 is 13 residues long. CDR1 is MNHEY, CDR2 SMNVEV, per germline (reference sequence). The chain's CDR3 is CASKTGISSEQYF. In DNA, the CDR3 is TGTGCCAGTAAGACAGGGATTTCCTCCGAGCAGTACTTC.

The J gene is TRBJ2-3, the V gene TRBV10-3; D might be TRBD2 (6 bases). Looked up from germline, CDR1 is ENHRY and CDR2 is SYGVKD. This CDR3 contains 13 residues. The germline V and J ends were trimmed by 7 bases and 4 bases, with 12 bases remaining between them. The CDR3 DNA reads as TGTGCCATCAACGAGGAGGGGCCAGATACGCAGTATTTT. Protein product: CAINEEGPDTQYF.

The chain employs TRBV6-5 and TRBJ2-1; D is perhaps TRBD2 (6 bases). V gave up 4 bases and J gave up 1 base, with 14 bases separating them. The length of the CDR3 is 16 residues. The germline V gene has CDR1 MNHEY and CDR2 SVGAGI. CDR3 amino acids: CASSFRLGGSYNEQFF. The DNA of the CDR3 is TGTGCCAGCAGTTTCCGACTAGGAGGTTCCTACAATGAGCAGTTCTTC.

The chain uses TRBV4-2 and TRBJ1-5; weak D call: TRBD1 (6 bases). The ends were cut back, 0 bases at V and 5 bases at J, with 8 bases in the middle. Germline loops: CDR1 LGHNA, CDR2 YNFKEQ. This CDR3 comprises 14 residues. CDR3 DNA sequence: TGTGCCAGCAGCCAAGATAAGGGGGATCAGCCCCAGCATTTT. Its protein product is CASSQDKGDQPQHF.

This clone was found once. The rearrangement joins TRBV28 to TRBJ1-3; 10 bases are shared with TRBD1. Germline loops: CDR1 MDHEN, CDR2 SYDVKM. CDR3 length equals 16 residues. J was trimmed by 4 bases and V by 2 bases; bases with no gene match: 5. CDR3 coding DNA: TGTGCCAGCAGTTTAGGGACAGGGGTATTCGGAAACACCATATATTTT. Amino acid sequence: CASSLGTGVFGNTIYF.

The V call is TRBV25-1, the J call TRBJ2-1; a possible D gene is TRBD1 (6 bases). This CDR3 is 15 amino acids long. Trimming pared 3 bases from V and 2 bases from J, leaving 11 bases between. Germline assignment: CDR1 MGHDK and CDR2 SYGVNS. The CDR3 nucleotides read TGTGCCAGCAGTGACTCAGGGGTAACCTACAATGAGCAGTTCTTC. It specifies CASSDSGVTYNEQFF.

This clone was counted between two and nine times. The V call is TRBV7-6, the J call TRBJ2-1, with 8 bases that match TRBD1. This CDR3 has 16 amino acids. V shed 1 base, J shed 4 bases, and the junction held 6 bases outside the gene matches. Per germline, CDR1 SGHVS and CDR2 FNYEAQ. The CDR3 bases are TGTGCCAGCAGCTTAGGAGGGCAGGGGGCGTACAATGAGCAGTTCTTC. It translates to CASSLGGQGAYNEQFF.

The chain has TRBV10-1 and TRBJ2-7; D possibly corresponds to TRBD2 (5 bases). V dropped 7 bases and J dropped 3 bases, with 13 bases sitting between them. Germline loops: CDR1 WNHNN, CDR2 SYGVQD (reference sequence). CDR3 length: 13 amino acids. CDR3 sequence: CASTELGNYEQYF. The CDR3 nucleotides read TGCGCCAGCACAGAACTAGGGAACTACGAGCAGTACTTC.